Below are 26 T cell receptor beta chains sequenced from a single sample in a study of human T cells and chemical hapten exposure. The time point here: patch test 1, 2 weeks after DPC sensitization. Described treatment: therapeutic diphenylcyclopropenone sensitization with weekly scalp DPC. MiXCR, run by TCRdb on the RACE reads, gives a single entry per CDR3 protein. The sample has around 110,000 distinct CDR3 sequences, about 12% seen once. The material sequenced was whole blood, taken in connection with sensitization to the hapten diphenylcyclopropenone (DPC). The receptor set was obtained from a woman aged 50 to 60 with alopecia areata. Some clones in this sample may be carry-over from other donors' samples.

This clonotype appeared many times. This chain connects TRBV5-1 to TRBJ2-1; 9 bases align to TRBD2. Looked up from germline, CDR1 is SGHRS and CDR2 is YFSETQ. This CDR3 has 16 amino acids. J was trimmed by 0 bases and V by 4 bases; bases with no gene match: 5. The CDR3 nucleotides read TGCGCCAGCAGCGGAAGACTAGCGGTCTCCTACAATGAGCAGTTCTTC. It translates to CASSGRLAVSYNEQFF.

In this sample, this clonotype turned up a few times. The V call is TRBV6-2 or TRBV6-3, the J call TRBJ1-1; D is possibly TRBD1 (6 bases). Trimming took 4 bases from V and 8 from J, leaving 14 bases between them. The CDR3 runs 13 residues. Germline V gene sequence: CDR1 MNHEY, CDR2 SVGEGT. The CDR3 nucleotides are TGTGCCAGCAGTTGGGAGGCCAGGGGCGAAGCTTTCTTT. Translation gives CASSWEARGEAFF.

The gene calls are TRBV9 and TRBJ2-3; D is possibly TRBD1 (5 bases). Trimming took 4 bases from V and 0 from J, leaving 12 bases between them. There are 15 residues in the CDR3. Germline CDR1 is SGDLS and CDR2 is YYNGEE. This CDR3 is CASSQGVTSTDTQYF. In nucleotides, the CDR3 is TGTGCCAGCAGCCAGGGCGTTACTAGCACAGATACGCAGTATTTT.

The V gene is TRBV28, the J gene TRBJ1-3; D is perhaps TRBD1 (5 bases). Germline CDR1 and CDR2: MDHEN and SYDVKM. CDR3 length: 14 amino acids. Trimming removed 7 bases at V and 0 bases at J, with 10 bases between. The CDR3 region has the DNA TGTGCCAGCATCTATGGGGGCTCTGGAAACACCATATATTTT. It is translated as CASIYGGSGNTIYF. Full variable domain (missing parts from reference TRBV28 and TRBJ1-3): DVKVTQSSRYLVKRTGEKVFLECVQDMDHENMFWYRQDPGLGLRLIYFSYDVKMKEKGDIPEGYSVSREKKERFSLILESASTNQTSMYLCASIYGGSGNTIYFGEGSWLTVV.

This sequence joins TRBV29-1 and TRBJ2-5; TRBD2 is a possible D gene (5 bases). V gave up 2 bases and J gave up 4 bases, with 8 bases separating them. This CDR3 is 12 amino acids long. Germline-derived CDR1 and CDR2 are SQVTM and ANQGSEA. CDR3 loop: CSVEPGIETQYF. In DNA form, the CDR3 reads TGCAGCGTTGAACCGGGGATAGAGACCCAGTACTTC. Filled out from reference TRBV29-1 and TRBJ2-5, the complete variable domain reads SAVISQKPSRDICQRGTSLTIQCQVDSQVTMMFWYRQQPGQSLTLIATANQGSEATYESGFVIDKFPISRPNLTFSTLTVSNMSPEDSSIYLCSVEPGIETQYFGPGTRLLVL.

This clonotype was observed at least ten times. One end of the junction is discordant with germline, which a read error may explain. The rearrangement joins TRBV29-1 to TRBJ2-2; D gene ambiguous. This CDR3 is built from 14 residues. CDR1 and CDR2 from the germline V gene are SQVTM and ANQGSEA. The CDR3 DNA reads as TGCAGCGTTAAAGAAGTGGCTCCCACCGGGGAGCTGTTTTTT. Its protein is CSVKEVAPTGELFF.

This clonotype was observed at least ten times. V gene TRBV6-5 combines with J gene TRBJ1-1; D unclear. The CDR3 is 16 residues long. Germline V CDR1 and CDR2: MNHEY, SVGAGI. The V and J ends lost 2 bases and 0 bases respectively, with 13 bases between them. CDR3 amino acids: CASSYVQPNMNTEAFF. In nucleotides, the CDR3 is TGTGCCAGCAGTTACGTACAGCCAAACATGAACACTGAAGCTTTCTTT.

This clonotype was seen ten or more times. The chain recombines TRBV6-2 or TRBV6-3 with TRBJ1-2; D gene uncertain. CDR1 is MNHEY and CDR2 is SVGEGT in the germline V gene. The length of the CDR3 is 16 residues. V was clipped by 6 bases and J by 4 bases, with 21 bases between them. CDR3 loop: CASRKTGLYSGYGYTF. In nucleotides, the CDR3 is TGTGCCAGCAGAAAGACCGGACTGTACTCGGGCTATGGCTACACCTTC.

This sequence joins TRBV5-1 and TRBJ1-4; tentative D call: TRBD1 (5 bases). The CDR3 sequence is 14 residues long. Trimming took off 1 base at V and 8 bases at J, with 12 bases between the two ends. Germline V gene sequence: CDR1 SGHRS, CDR2 YFSETQ. The CDR3 DNA follows: TGCGCCAGCAGCTTGCTCGACAGTGGCGAAAAACTGTTTTTT. This codes for CASSLLDSGEKLFF.

This clonotype was found many times. V is TRBV4-3 and J is TRBJ2-1, with D possibly TRBD2 on 5 matching bases. The V end was cut by 1 base, the J end by 1 base, with 14 bases between. This CDR3 is 17 amino acids long. The germline V gene encodes CDR1 LGHNA and CDR2 YSLEER. CDR3 loop: CASSQVRRRGSYNEQFF. DNA of the CDR3: TGCGCCAGCAGCCAAGTGCGGAGGAGAGGATCCTACAATGAGCAGTTCTTC.

CDR3 sequence: CASLSMNTEAFF. CDR3 in DNA: TGCGCCAGCCTTAGCATGAACACTGAAGCTTTCTTT. V gene TRBV10-1 combines with J gene TRBJ1-1; D not certain. This CDR3 has 12 amino acids. With 8 bases removed from V and 0 bases from J, the gap between germline ends came to 7 bases. The germline CDR1 and CDR2 sequences are WNHNN and SYGVQD (reference sequence).

This clonotype came up many times. The V gene is TRBV13, the J gene TRBJ1-2, with D tentatively TRBD1 (6 bases). From germline, CDR1 is PRHDT and CDR2 FYEKMQ (reference sequence). Trimming pared 1 base from V and 7 bases from J, leaving 10 bases between. This CDR3 region has 13 residues. The CDR3 sequence is CASSLDRAGGYTF. DNA of the CDR3: TGTGCCAGCAGCTTAGACAGGGCTGGTGGCTACACCTTC.

The rearrangement joins TRBV7-8 to TRBJ2-5; 9 bases map to TRBD1. The CDR3 is made up of 16 amino acids. In germline, CDR1 is SGHVS, CDR2 FQNEAQ. Unmatched junction bases numbered 10, after V lost 3 bases and J lost 5 bases. As DNA, the CDR3 is TGTGCCAGCAGCTTGAGGACAGGGGCAAGGTGGGAGACCCAGTACTTC. Its translation is CASSLRTGARWETQYF.

This clonotype was seen ten or more times. This sequence joins TRBV10-3 and TRBJ1-1, with 8 positions matching TRBD1. Germline CDR1 ENHRY, CDR2 SYGVKD. CDR3 length: 15 residues. Trimming at V came to 4 bases and at J to 1 base, leaving 5 bases not matched to a gene. Written as DNA, the CDR3 is TGTGCCATCAGTGCCAGGACAGGGACGAACACTGAAGCTTTCTTT. This encodes CAISARTGTNTEAFF.

This clonotype was detected ten times or more. The V gene is TRBV6-5, the J gene TRBJ2-3; D is ambiguous. The ends were cut back, 4 bases at V and 4 bases at J, with 6 bases in the middle. CDR3 length: 12 residues. Germline V gives CDR1 MNHEY, CDR2 SVGAGI. CDR3 nucleotides: TGTGCCAGCAGTTCCAACTCAGATACGCAGTATTTT. This encodes CASSSNSDTQYF.

This clonotype was seen at least ten times. The V call is TRBV12-3 or TRBV12-4, the J call TRBJ2-7, with D perhaps matching TRBD2 (6 bases). V was trimmed by 6 bases and J by 1 base, leaving 16 bases between them. The CDR3 covers 15 residues. The CDR3 loop reads CASRGTRALSYEQYF. In nucleotides, the CDR3 is TGTGCCAGCAGGGGGACTCGAGCACTATCCTACGAGCAGTACTTC.

This clonotype turned up a few times. The chain combines TRBV13 with TRBJ2-3, with a possible D match to TRBD1 (6 bases). The CDR3 runs to 15 residues. Germline CDR1 and CDR2: PRHDT and FYEKMQ (reference sequence). V was pared by 3 bases and J by 9 bases, with 19 bases between. The DNA for the CDR3 is TGTGCCAGCAGCTTTGGATCAGGGGCAACGATAACGCAGTATTTT. Amino acid sequence: CASSFGSGATITQYF.

This clonotype was found a few times. The genes are TRBV7-6 and TRBJ2-4; possible D gene TRBD2, 5 bases. The CDR3 contains 15 residues. Trimming cost V 1 base and J 0 bases, with 7 bases left between them. Germline CDR1 SGHVS, CDR2 FNYEAQ. CDR3 in amino acids: CASSLEAGAKNIQYF. DNA for the CDR3: TGTGCCAGCAGCTTAGAGGCGGGAGCCAAAAACATTCAGTACTTC.

The chain recombines TRBV3-1 with TRBJ2-7; 7 nucleotides line up with TRBD2. V lost 2 bases and J lost 1; bases outside the gene matches: 2. The V gene's germline CDR1 is LGHDT and CDR2 YNNKEL (reference sequence). CDR3 length: 14 residues. The CDR3 nucleotides are TGTGCCAGCAGCCAAAGCGGGGCTTCCTACGAGCAGTACTTC. Amino acids: CASSQSGASYEQYF.

This clonotype was counted at least ten times. The rearrangement links TRBV28 to TRBJ1-5; D is undetermined. The ends were cut back, 7 bases at V and 0 bases at J, with 4 bases in the middle. This CDR3 contains 12 residues. Looked up from germline, CDR1 is MDHEN and CDR2 is SYDVKM. The CDR3 reads CASKDSNQPQHF. The CDR3 nucleotides read TGTGCCAGCAAGGATAGCAATCAGCCCCAGCATTTT.

This clonotype was observed many times. The J gene is TRBJ1-1, the V gene TRBV20-1, with 8 bases lining up with TRBD1. The CDR3 runs to 12 residues. V was clipped by 6 bases and J by 11 bases; unmatched bases: 11. Germline V gene data show CDR1 as DFQATT and CDR2 as SNEGSKA (reference sequence). CDR3 residues: CSAQGAPTQAFF. CDR3 DNA: TGCAGTGCGCAGGGGGCTCCGACTCAGGCTTTCTTT.

The table lists this clonotype with many counts. The chain links TRBV27 to TRBJ2-7; 10 nucleotides align to TRBD1. V lost 6 bases to trimming and J lost 5 bases; unmatched junction nucleotides: 7. The CDR3 extends over 14 amino acids. From germline, CDR1 is MNHEY and CDR2 SMNVEV (reference sequence). The CDR3 region is CASRTDRGSHEQYF. DNA of the CDR3: TGTGCCAGCAGGACGGACAGGGGGTCCCACGAGCAGTACTTC.

Worth noting for this clonotype: One end of the junction varies from germline; a read error may be responsible. The V and J genes are TRBV10-1 and TRBJ2-3; TRBD2 aligns across 7 bases. The germline V gene has CDR1 WNHNN and CDR2 SYGVQD (reference sequence). This CDR3 is 13 amino acids long. CDR3 DNA: TGCGCCAGCGGTGATCTTGGCGGGGGTACGCAGTATTTT. Its translation: CASGDLGGGTQYF.

V is TRBV6-1 and J is TRBJ1-6, with D possibly TRBD1 on 5 matching bases. From germline, CDR1 is MNHNS and CDR2 SASEGT. V lost 10 bases to trimming and J lost 0 bases, with 10 bases between them. This CDR3 is 14 amino acids long. The DNA of the CDR3 is TGTGCCACCGGGACGGACTCCTATAATTCACCCCTCCACTTT. Translation gives CATGTDSYNSPLHF.

This clonotype was counted many times. The chain is built from TRBV7-6 and TRBJ2-1; 8 nucleotides align to TRBD2. The V gene end was trimmed by 3 bases and the J gene end by 6 bases; junction bases not matched to a gene: 13. Germline-derived CDR1 and CDR2 are SGHVS and FNYEAQ. This CDR3 region has 17 residues. For the CDR3, the DNA is TGTGCCAGCAGCTTCCTAAAGAGGAGCGGGAGACTCAATGAGCAGTTCTTC. It specifies CASSFLKRSGRLNEQFF.

This clonotype was counted a few times. The V gene is TRBV4-1, the J gene TRBJ2-1, with D perhaps assigned TRBD1 or TRBD2 (6 bases each). From germline, CDR1 is MGHRA and CDR2 YSYEKL. CDR3 length: 18 amino acids. V was cut by 0 bases and J by 0 bases, with 15 bases left in between. As DNA, the CDR3 is TGCGCCAGCAGCCAAGAACCCGGGGGCTACCGCTCCTACAATGAGCAGTTCTTC. This translates into CASSQEPGGYRSYNEQFF.